These 20 T cell receptor beta chains originate from one sample sequenced in a study of blood T cell repertoires in COVID-19. Assay: immunoSEQ multiplex PCR; the TCRdb copy retains only in-frame clones and omits some. This sample has almost 80,000 clones, with 75% to 95% found just once. The sequenced sample consisted of peripheral blood. The receptors were gathered from a woman aged 80 or over with acute or convalescent COVID-19.

As to this clone: Sequence at one end of the junction differs from germline and may be a read error. The V gene is TRBV19, the J gene TRBJ1-5; D unresolved. The germline gives CDR1 LNHDA, CDR2 SQIVND (reference sequence). The CDR3 loop spans 11 amino acids. The CDR3 sequence is CARSIIQPQHF. The CDR3 DNA reads as TGTGCCAGAAGTATCATTCAGCCCCAGCATTTT.

As for this clone: Germline and junction disagree at one end, which may indicate a read error. V gene TRBV4-3 combines with J gene TRBJ2-7; no firm D call. Germline values: CDR1 LGHNA, CDR2 YSLEER. The CDR3 length is 12 residues. CDR3 sequence reads: CASSQEGASPLF. The CDR3 DNA follows: TGCGCCAGCAGCCAAGAAGGAGCGTCTCCCCTCTTC.

The chain combines TRBV4-1 with TRBJ2-1; TRBD2 matches at 9 bases. The CDR3 covers 17 residues. V lost 0 bases and J lost 10; bases outside the gene matches: 13. The V gene's germline CDR1 is MGHRA and CDR2 YSYEKL. In DNA, the CDR3 is TGCGCCAGCAGCCAAGATTTACGGCGGGAGGGGCTTATGGAGCAGTTCTTC. Its translation is CASSQDLRREGLMEQFF.

The chain joins TRBV4-1 to TRBJ1-5, with TRBD1 identical over 8 bases. V gave up 1 base and J gave up 4 bases; unmatched junction bases: 6. The CDR3 runs 16 residues. Germline V CDR1 and CDR2: MGHRA, YSYEKL. For the CDR3, the DNA is TGCGCCAGCAGCCAAGTTGGACAGGGAACGAATCAGCCCCAGCATTTT. The encoded protein is CASSQVGQGTNQPQHF.

CDR3 sequence reads: CASSSSRTSGMTGELFF. Here the CDR3 DNA reads TGTGCCAGCAGCTCATCCCGGACTAGCGGGATGACCGGGGAGCTGTTTTTT. The V gene is TRBV7-9, the J gene TRBJ2-2; TRBD2 matches at 12 bases. CDR1 is SEHNR, CDR2 FQNEAQ, per germline (reference sequence). The V gene end was trimmed by 4 bases and the J gene end by 5 bases; junction bases not matched to a gene: 8. The CDR3 consists of 17 residues.

The gene calls are TRBV5-4 and TRBJ1-5; D ambiguous. Trimming took off 0 bases at V and 6 bases at J, with 7 bases between the two ends. Germline CDR1 is SGHNT and CDR2 is YYREEE (reference sequence). The CDR3 is 13 amino acids. In DNA form, the CDR3 reads TGTGCCAGCAGCTTGGAGGAGGGTCAGCCCCAGCATTTT. Translated, it gives CASSLEEGQPQHF.

The chain is built from TRBV5-1 and TRBJ2-5; 7 nucleotides agree with TRBD2. CDR1 is SGHRS and CDR2 is YFSETQ in the germline V gene. V was pared by 6 bases and J by 7 bases, with 12 bases of the junction left unmatched. CDR3 length equals 14 residues. Here the CDR3 DNA reads TGCGCCAGCACGAATTCGGGGGGTGAAGGGACCCAGTACTTC. Amino acids: CASTNSGGEGTQYF.

This chain connects TRBV10-3 to TRBJ1-6; D unresolved. CDR3 length: 13 residues. CDR1 and CDR2 (germline): ENHRY, SYGVKD. The ends were cut back, 3 bases at V and 7 bases at J, with 7 bases in the middle. The CDR3 sequence: CAISDSLNSPLHF. CDR3 in DNA: TGTGCCATCAGTGATAGCCTCAATTCACCCCTCCACTTT.

The chain recombines TRBV24-1 with TRBJ2-2; TRBD1 matches at 9 bases. The CDR3 is made up of 13 amino acids. CDR1 is KGHDR and CDR2 is SFDVKD in the germline V gene. The J segment lost 8 bases and the V segment lost 9 bases, leaving 6 bases of the junction unmatched. CDR3 region: CATGTGGIGELFF. CDR3 coding DNA: TGTGCCACCGGAACAGGGGGCATAGGGGAGCTGTTTTTT.

This clone was picked up a small number of times. The chain combines TRBV7-9 with TRBJ2-7; D uncertain. Per germline, CDR1 SEHNR and CDR2 FQNEAQ (reference sequence). V was trimmed by 5 bases and J by 3 bases, leaving 5 bases between them. This CDR3 region has 11 residues. As DNA, the CDR3 is TGTGCCAGCAGCGCCAGCTACGAGCAGTACTTC. Translated: CASSASYEQYF.

The J gene is TRBJ1-1, the V gene TRBV6-6; D gene ambiguous. CDR1 MNHNY and CDR2 SVGAGI come from the germline V gene (reference sequence). The CDR3 is made up of 15 amino acids. The V end lost 0 bases, the J end lost 3 bases, and 11 bases lay between the germline ends. The CDR3 sequence: CASSYSNGLYTEAFF. The CDR3 DNA follows: TGTGCCAGCAGTTACTCGAACGGTCTGTACACTGAAGCTTTCTTT.

The chain carries TRBV18 and TRBJ2-1; TRBD1 aligns across 7 bases. The CDR3 extends over 16 amino acids. Trimming cost V 3 bases and J 4 bases; bases outside gene matches: 9. CDR1 is KGHSH and CDR2 is LQKENI in the germline V gene. Here the CDR3 DNA reads TGTGCCAGCTCACCCCCGACAGGGAAGGGGTACAATGAGCAGTTCTTC. Its translation: CASSPPTGKGYNEQFF.

J is TRBJ1-6 and V is TRBV4-3, with a possible D match to TRBD1 (6 bases). The V end lost 1 base, the J end lost 8 bases, and 12 bases lay between the germline ends. This CDR3 is 15 amino acids long. In germline, CDR1 is LGHNA, CDR2 YSLEER. DNA of the CDR3: TGCGCCAGCAGCCAAGGGTACAGGGTGGATTCACCCCTCCACTTT. Translating it yields CASSQGYRVDSPLHF.

The rearrangement joins TRBV28 to TRBJ2-3; 9 bases agree with TRBD2. V was clipped by 3 bases and J by 2 bases; unmatched bases: 18. Per the germline V gene, CDR1 is MDHEN and CDR2 is SYDVKM. This CDR3 is built from 20 residues. CDR3 sequence: CASSLPRQTKTSGDTDTQYF. Written as DNA, the CDR3 is TGTGCCAGCAGTTTGCCAAGACAGACAAAGACTAGCGGAGACACAGATACGCAGTATTTT.

This clone has a single count. The rearrangement joins TRBV2 to TRBJ1-2; 7 nucleotides match TRBD1. The V gene end was trimmed by 6 bases and the J gene end by 3 bases; junction bases not matched to a gene: 7. Germline CDR1 is SNHLY and CDR2 is FYNNEI. The CDR3 loop spans 14 amino acids. CDR3 sequence: CASRTGWKDYGYTF. The CDR3, as DNA: TGTGCCAGCAGGACAGGGTGGAAGGACTATGGCTACACCTTC.

The chain combines TRBV6-5 with TRBJ2-2; 7 bases fit TRBD1. With V trimmed by 6 bases and J by 4 bases, 2 bases remained unmatched. CDR3 length: 13 residues. Germline loops: CDR1 MNHEY, CDR2 SVGAGI. This chain's CDR3 is CASRTGSTGELFF. Written as DNA, the CDR3 is TGTGCCAGCAGGACAGGGAGCACCGGGGAGCTGTTTTTT.

This chain links TRBV5-4 with TRBJ1-2; tentatively, D is TRBD1 (5 bases). CDR3 size: 14 residues. The V gene lost 4 bases and the J gene lost 4 bases, with 14 bases spanning the gap. CDR1 and CDR2 from the germline V gene are SGHNT and YYREEE (reference sequence). For the CDR3, the DNA is TGTGCCAGCAGCAAGGAACAGGAGTTCTATGGCTACACCTTC. This codes for CASSKEQEFYGYTF. The full variable domain, with the rest looked up from reference TRBV5-4 and TRBJ1-2, is ETGVTQSPTHLIKTRGQQVTLRCSSQSGHNTVSWYQQALGQGPQFIFQYYREEENGRGNFPPRFSGLQFPNYSSELNVNALELDDSALYLCASSKEQEFYGYTFGSGTRLTVV.

This clone was picked up one time. The chain carries TRBV5-8 and TRBJ1-6; D gene ambiguous. Looked up from germline, CDR1 is SGHTS and CDR2 is YDEGEE. V dropped 0 bases and J dropped 6 bases, with 13 bases sitting between them. The CDR3 length is 16 residues. As DNA, the CDR3 is TGTGCCAGCAGCTTGGCCTTTCTACGCTTTAATTCACCCCTCCACTTT. This gives the protein CASSLAFLRFNSPLHF.

The chain has TRBV6-1 and TRBJ1-3; maybe TRBD1 (6 bases). Germline V lookup: CDR1 MNHNS, CDR2 SASEGT. The CDR3 is 16 residues long. V was shortened by 0 bases and J by 5 bases, with 14 bases between the two germline ends. CDR3 bases: TGTGCCAGCAGTGAAGCGTGGGGACAAGGCCGAAACACCATATATTTT. It yields the protein CASSEAWGQGRNTIYF.

The genes are TRBV4-2 and TRBJ1-5; D is undetermined. Germline V lookup: CDR1 LGHNA, CDR2 YNFKEQ. This CDR3 region has 16 residues. Trimming pared 0 bases from V and 3 bases from J, leaving 12 bases between. The CDR3 region has the DNA TGTGCCAGCAGCCAAGATAGCATCCCCGACAATCAGCCCCAGCATTTT. Its protein product is CASSQDSIPDNQPQHF.